The 23 T cell receptor beta chains listed next were all sequenced from one sample in a study of control samples from healthy donors and cancer patients. This table comes from immunoSEQ multiplex PCR, and its TCRdb copy is limited to in-frame clones, with some not included. Of 90,000 to 130,000 clones in the sample, 70% to 85% were seen once. The sample was blood. These receptors were collected from a man aged 18-30 years in good health.

The chain uses TRBV28 and TRBJ1-1; the D is unclear. Deletions cut 2 bases from V and 11 bases from J, with 12 bases between. CDR3 size: 12 residues. Germline CDR1 MDHEN, CDR2 SYDVKM. The CDR3 loop is CASSLQSYGAFF. The CDR3 DNA is TGTGCCAGCAGTTTACAGTCGTATGGGGCTTTCTTT. The full variable domain, completed using reference TRBV28 and TRBJ1-1, is DVKVTQSSRYLVKRTGEKVFLECVQDMDHENMFWYRQDPGLGLRLIYFSYDVKMKEKGDIPEGYSVSREKKERFSLILESASTNQTSMYLCASSLQSYGAFFGQGTRLTVV.

This chain links TRBV2 with TRBJ2-3; D is undetermined. Germline CDR1 reads SNHLY; CDR2 reads FYNNEI. The CDR3 covers 13 residues. V lost 7 bases, J lost 5 bases, and 13 bases lay in between. CDR3 sequence: CASIPPGEDTQYF. In nucleotides, the CDR3 is TGTGCCAGCATTCCCCCTGGGGAAGATACGCAGTATTTT.

Comments on this clone: This same CDR3 is encoded by further DNA sequences in the sample. CDR3 in amino acids: CASSLVGVGGQPQHF. The CDR3 bases are TGTGCCAGCAGCTTAGTTGGGGTTGGGGGGCAGCCCCAGCATTTT. The rearrangement joins TRBV7-2 to TRBJ1-5, with a tentative D call TRBD1 (5 bases). Germline V gene lookup returns CDR1 SGHTA and CDR2 FQGNSA. V lost 1 base and J 7 bases, leaving 14 bases between the germline ends. This CDR3 is 15 amino acids long.

This chain joins TRBV4-1 and TRBJ2-7, with D perhaps TRBD1 (6 bases). CDR3 length equals 16 residues. Trimming shortened V by 3 bases and J by 2 bases, and 17 bases separated the two germline ends. Looked up from germline, CDR1 is MGHRA and CDR2 is YSYEKL. This CDR3 is CASSQRWAGDPYEQYF. The CDR3 DNA is TGCGCCAGCAGCCAGCGGTGGGCAGGGGACCCCTACGAGCAGTACTTC.

The V gene is TRBV15, the J gene TRBJ1-2, with D tentatively TRBD1 (6 bases). This CDR3 spans 15 amino acids. Trimming pared 1 base from V and 4 bases from J, leaving 13 bases between. CDR1 LNHNV and CDR2 YYDKDF come from the germline V gene (reference sequence). The CDR3 sequence: CATSRVSGAAYGYTF. CDR3 sequence (DNA): TGTGCCACCAGCAGAGTATCAGGGGCGGCCTATGGCTACACCTTC.

This clone was detected once. The chain has TRBV6-2 or TRBV6-3 and TRBJ1-4, with TRBD1 identical over 8 bases. J lost 10 bases, V lost 6 bases, and 10 bases had no gene match. This CDR3 contains 14 residues. Germline CDR1 is MNHEY and CDR2 is SVGEGT. The CDR3 DNA reads as TGTGCCAGCAGCCGCGGACAGGGTGGAGGAAAACTGTTTTTT. Encoded protein: CASSRGQGGGKLFF.

The chain carries TRBV11-2 and TRBJ1-2; D ambiguous. Per the germline V gene, CDR1 is SGHAT and CDR2 is FQNNGV. With 9 bases removed from V and 1 base from J, the gap between germline ends came to 12 bases. The CDR3 contains 13 residues. The CDR3 DNA sequence: TGTGCCAGTTCCGCAGCTATTAACTATGGCTACACCTTC. Amino acid sequence: CASSAAINYGYTF.

The chain joins TRBV30 to TRBJ2-5; 7 bases map to TRBD1. This CDR3 is 13 amino acids long. The V segment lost 3 bases and the J segment 4 bases; nucleotides outside the gene matches: 5. Germline-derived CDR1 and CDR2 are GTSNPN and SVGIG (reference sequence). The CDR3 region is CAWRTGWPETQYF. For the CDR3, the DNA is TGTGCCTGGAGGACAGGGTGGCCAGAGACCCAGTACTTC.

This clone has a handful of counts. J is TRBJ2-3 and V is TRBV4-2; 12 nucleotides agree with TRBD2. This CDR3 has 16 residues. The V and J ends lost 2 bases and 6 bases, in that order; junction bases with no gene match: 6. Germline CDR1 LGHNA, CDR2 YNFKEQ. The CDR3 reads CASSQRTSGARDTQYF. The CDR3 bases are TGTGCCAGCAGCCAACGGACTAGCGGGGCTCGGGATACGCAGTATTTT.

This sequence joins TRBV19 and TRBJ2-3; 9 bases align to TRBD1. Trimming took 3 bases from V and 11 from J; bases not matched to a gene: 6. Germline V gene sequence: CDR1 LNHDA, CDR2 SQIVND (reference sequence). This CDR3 has 13 amino acids. The CDR3: CASSMRDRDGQYF. The CDR3 nucleotides are TGTGCCAGTAGTATGAGGGACAGGGATGGGCAGTATTTT. The complete variable domain, with remaining parts taken from reference TRBV19 and TRBJ2-3, reads DGGITQSPKYLFRKEGQNVTLSCEQNLNHDAMYWYRQDPGQGLRLIYYSQIVNDFQKGDIAEGYSVSREKKESFPLTVTSAQKNPTAFYLCASSMRDRDGQYFGPGTRLTVL.

V usage is TRBV27 and J usage is TRBJ2-5; the match to TRBD2 covers 9 bases. The CDR3 is made up of 16 amino acids. Germline V gene lookup returns CDR1 MNHEY and CDR2 SMNVEV (reference sequence). V shed 6 bases and J 2 bases; nucleotides not matched to a gene: 10. CDR3 sequence reads: CASSPRLAGLQETQYF. For the CDR3, the DNA is TGTGCCAGCAGCCCCCGGCTAGCGGGGTTACAAGAGACCCAGTACTTC.

This clone has more than one count but fewer than ten. The rearrangement joins TRBV4-3 to TRBJ1-2, with 9 bases that match TRBD1. Germline V CDR1 and CDR2: LGHNA, YSLEER. V trimming: 0 bases; J trimming: 6 bases; junction bases outside the gene matches: 8. The CDR3 runs 16 residues. This CDR3 reads CASSQDMIGTGHGYTF. Here the CDR3 DNA reads TGCGCCAGCAGCCAAGACATGATCGGGACAGGGCATGGCTACACCTTC.

V and J are TRBV25-1 and TRBJ2-5; D perhaps matches TRBD1 (5 bases). The germline V and J ends were trimmed by 2 bases and 0 bases, with 7 bases remaining between them. This CDR3 contains 14 residues. The germline gives CDR1 MGHDK, CDR2 SYGVNS. CDR3 nucleotide sequence: TGTGCCAGCAGTGAAGGGGCAGACCAAGAGACCCAGTACTTC. Its translation is CASSEGADQETQYF. Filled out from reference TRBV25-1 and TRBJ2-5, the complete variable domain reads EADIYQTPRYLVIGTGKKITLECSQTMGHDKMYWYQQDPGMELHLIHYSYGVNSTEKGDLSSESTVSRIRTEHFPLTLESARPSHTSQYLCASSEGADQETQYFGPGTRLLVL.

The chain is built from TRBV11-1 and TRBJ1-2; tentative D call: TRBD1 (5 bases). The CDR3 is made up of 15 amino acids. Per germline, CDR1 SGHAT and CDR2 FQDESV (reference sequence). V gave up 5 bases and J gave up 4 bases, with 17 bases separating them. The CDR3, as DNA: TGTGCCAGCAGCCCAGGACAAGCTGGCCCCTATGGCTACACCTTC. It encodes CASSPGQAGPYGYTF. The full variable domain, rest sourced from reference TRBV11-1 and TRBJ1-2, is EAEVAQSPRYKITEKSQAVAFWCDPISGHATLYWYRQILGQGPELLVQFQDESVVDDSQLPKDRFSAERLKGVDSTLKIQPAELGDSAMYLCASSPGQAGPYGYTFGSGTRLTVV.

This clone has only one observation. The sample contains more than one DNA sequence encoding this CDR3. The J gene is TRBJ2-3, the V gene TRBV9; the D is unclear. Trimming took 0 bases from V and 1 from J, leaving 0 bases between them. Germline V gene lookup returns CDR1 SGDLS and CDR2 YYNGEE. The CDR3 spans 12 residues. The CDR3: CASSVGTDTQYF. The CDR3 DNA follows: TGTGCCAGCAGCGTAGGCACAGATACGCAGTATTTT.

This sequence joins TRBV6-5 and TRBJ1-5; no definite D call. Germline CDR1 and CDR2: MNHEY and SVGAGI. The CDR3 consists of 13 residues. V was trimmed by 7 bases and J by 3 bases, leaving 10 bases between them. CDR3 DNA: TGTGCCAGCACCAACACTTTCAATCAGCCCCAGCATTTT. Amino acids: CASTNTFNQPQHF.

The V and J genes are TRBV5-1 and TRBJ2-7, with D perhaps TRBD1 (5 bases). The germline gives CDR1 SGHRS, CDR2 YFSETQ. The CDR3 has 16 amino acids. V was trimmed by 0 bases and J by 2 bases, leaving 15 bases between them. CDR3 sequence reads: CASSLGRDRYPYEQYF. CDR3 coding DNA: TGCGCCAGCAGCTTGGGTCGCGACAGATACCCCTACGAGCAGTACTTC. Looking up the rest from reference TRBV5-1 and TRBJ2-7 gives the full variable domain: KAGVTQTPRYLIKTRGQQVTLSCSPISGHRSVSWYQQTPGQGLQFLFEYFSETQRNKGNFPGRFSGRQFSNSRSEMNVSTLELGDSALYLCASSLGRDRYPYEQYFGPGTRLTVT.

The CDR3 protein is CASSQVLGSEAFF. The CDR3 DNA follows: TGTGCCAGCAGCCAAGTGTTAGGGTCTGAAGCTTTCTTT. The V call is TRBV3-1 (or the pseudogene TRBV3-2), the J call TRBJ1-1; D unclear. CDR3 length: 13 residues. Trimming cost V 1 base and J 6 bases, with 9 bases left between them. Germline lookup yields CDR1 LGHDT and CDR2 YNNKEL (reference sequence).

V and J are TRBV5-6 and TRBJ2-3, with 14 bases fitting TRBD2. Germline V gene lookup returns CDR1 SGHDT and CDR2 YYEEEE. The CDR3 has 15 amino acids. Trimming took 5 bases from V and 3 from J; bases not matched to a gene: 2. DNA for the CDR3: TGTGCCAGCAGACGGACTAGCGGGGGGACAGATACGCAGTATTTT. Its protein product is CASRRTSGGTDTQYF.

This chain connects TRBV28 to TRBJ1-2, with 10 bases that match TRBD1. Germline V lookup: CDR1 MDHEN, CDR2 SYDVKM. The CDR3 contains 14 residues. V gave up 5 bases and J gave up 4 bases; unmatched junction bases: 4. The CDR3 bases are TGTGCCAGCAGTACGACAGGGGGCGTCTATGGCTACACCTTC. Encoded protein: CASSTTGGVYGYTF.

This clone was recorded only once. The chain recombines TRBV6-5 with TRBJ2-7; 12 positions agree with TRBD1. The germline CDR1 and CDR2 sequences are MNHEY and SVGAGI. With V trimmed by 6 bases and J by 6 bases, 9 bases remained unmatched. This CDR3 spans 15 amino acids. The CDR3 loop reads CASSVGQGALGEQYV. DNA for the CDR3: TGTGCCAGCAGCGTGGGACAGGGGGCGCTTGGCGAGCAGTACGTC.

The chain carries TRBV19 and TRBJ1-1, with TRBD1 matching over 7 bases. Germline values: CDR1 LNHDA, CDR2 SQIVND (reference sequence). There are 15 residues in the CDR3. Trimming took 5 bases from V and 7 from J; bases not matched to a gene: 13. CDR3 bases: TGTGCCAGTAGTCTTGGAGGGGGCCCCGGATTTGAAGCTTTCTTT. The encoded protein is CASSLGGGPGFEAFF.

The V and J genes are TRBV9 and TRBJ1-6, with D perhaps matching TRBD1 (5 bases). V lost 3 bases and J 4 bases, leaving 11 bases between the germline ends. CDR1 is SGDLS and CDR2 is YYNGEE in the germline V gene. The CDR3 runs to 15 residues. In nucleotides, the CDR3 is TGTGCCAGCAGCGCGGCGGGACCTTATAATTCACCCCTCCACTTT. Translated, it gives CASSAAGPYNSPLHF. Supplemented by reference TRBV9 and TRBJ1-6, the full variable domain reads DSGVTQTPKHLITATGQRVTLRCSPRSGDLSVYWYQQSLDQGLQFLIQYYNGEERAKGNILERFSAQQFPDLHSELNLSSLELGDSALYFCASSAAGPYNSPLHFGNGTRLTVT.